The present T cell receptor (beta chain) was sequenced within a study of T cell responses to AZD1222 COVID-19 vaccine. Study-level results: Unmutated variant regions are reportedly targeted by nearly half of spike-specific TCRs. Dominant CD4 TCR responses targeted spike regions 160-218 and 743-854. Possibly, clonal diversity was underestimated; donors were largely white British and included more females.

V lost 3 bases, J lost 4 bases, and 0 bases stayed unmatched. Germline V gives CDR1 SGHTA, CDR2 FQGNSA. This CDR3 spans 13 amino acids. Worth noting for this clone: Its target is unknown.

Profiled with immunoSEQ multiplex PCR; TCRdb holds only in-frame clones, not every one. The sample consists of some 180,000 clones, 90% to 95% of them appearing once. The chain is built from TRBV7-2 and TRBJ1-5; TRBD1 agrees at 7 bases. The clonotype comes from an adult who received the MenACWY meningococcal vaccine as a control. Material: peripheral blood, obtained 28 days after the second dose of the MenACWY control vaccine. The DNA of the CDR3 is TGTGCCAGCAGCTTGGGACAGAATCAGCCCCAGCATTTT. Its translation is CASSLGQNQPQHF.